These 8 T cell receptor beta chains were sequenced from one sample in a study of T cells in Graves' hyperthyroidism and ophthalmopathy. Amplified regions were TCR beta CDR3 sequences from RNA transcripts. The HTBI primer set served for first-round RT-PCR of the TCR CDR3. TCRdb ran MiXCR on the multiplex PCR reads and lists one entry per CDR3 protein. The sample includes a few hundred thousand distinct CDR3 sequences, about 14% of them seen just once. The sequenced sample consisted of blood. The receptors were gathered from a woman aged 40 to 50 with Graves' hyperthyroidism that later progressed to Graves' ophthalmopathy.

CDR3 sequence: CASRPRSGLGEQFF. CDR3 coding DNA: TGTGCCAGCAGGCCACGATCAGGGTTAGGGGAGCAGTTCTTC. This sequence joins TRBV5-6 and TRBJ2-1; D possibly corresponds to TRBD1 (5 bases). Germline CDR1 SGHDT, CDR2 YYEEEE. V was pared by 5 bases and J by 10 bases, with 19 bases between. The CDR3 is 14 amino acids.

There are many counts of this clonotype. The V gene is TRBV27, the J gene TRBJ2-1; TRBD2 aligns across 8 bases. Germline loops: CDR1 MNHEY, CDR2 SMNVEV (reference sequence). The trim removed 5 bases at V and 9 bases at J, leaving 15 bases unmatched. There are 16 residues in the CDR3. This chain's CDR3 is CASSTTKSGSVLEQFF. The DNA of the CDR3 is TGTGCCAGCAGTACCACGAAAAGCGGGAGTGTCCTTGAGCAGTTCTTC.

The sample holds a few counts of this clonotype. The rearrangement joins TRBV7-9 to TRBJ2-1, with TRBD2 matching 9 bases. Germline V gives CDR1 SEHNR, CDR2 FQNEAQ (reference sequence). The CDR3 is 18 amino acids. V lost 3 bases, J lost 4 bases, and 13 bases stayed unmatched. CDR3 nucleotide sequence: TGTGCCAGCAGCTTTTGGTTTAGCGGGAGTAAAGGGTACAATGAGCAGTTCTTC. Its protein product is CASSFWFSGSKGYNEQFF.

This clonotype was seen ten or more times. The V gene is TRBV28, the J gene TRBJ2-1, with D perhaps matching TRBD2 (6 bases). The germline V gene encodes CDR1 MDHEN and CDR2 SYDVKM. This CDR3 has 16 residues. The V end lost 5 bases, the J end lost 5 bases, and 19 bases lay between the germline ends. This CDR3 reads CASSPHGGADHNEQFF. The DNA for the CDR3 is TGTGCCAGCAGTCCCCATGGCGGGGCGGATCACAATGAGCAGTTCTTC.

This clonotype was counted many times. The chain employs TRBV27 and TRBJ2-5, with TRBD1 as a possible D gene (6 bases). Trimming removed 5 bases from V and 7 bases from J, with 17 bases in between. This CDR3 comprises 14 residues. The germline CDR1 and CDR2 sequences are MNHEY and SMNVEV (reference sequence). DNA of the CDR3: TGTGCCAGCAGTCGAGGGGGTCAGGCCGTGACCCAGTACTTC. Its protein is CASSRGGQAVTQYF.

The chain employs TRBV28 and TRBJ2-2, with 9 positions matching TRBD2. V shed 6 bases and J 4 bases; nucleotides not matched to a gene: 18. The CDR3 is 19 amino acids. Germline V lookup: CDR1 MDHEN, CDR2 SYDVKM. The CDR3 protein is CASRPMEGGSGRGTGELFF. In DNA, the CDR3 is TGTGCCAGCAGGCCTATGGAAGGTGGTAGCGGGAGAGGCACCGGGGAGCTGTTTTTT.

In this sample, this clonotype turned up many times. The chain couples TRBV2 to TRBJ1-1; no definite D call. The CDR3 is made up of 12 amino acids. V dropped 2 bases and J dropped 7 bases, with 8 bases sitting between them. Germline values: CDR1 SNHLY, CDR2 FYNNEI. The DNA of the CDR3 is TGTGCCAGCAGTGAAAGAGGTCTTGAAGCTTTCTTT. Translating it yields CASSERGLEAFF. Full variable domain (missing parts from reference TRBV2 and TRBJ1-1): EPEVTQTPSHQVTQMGQEVILRCVPISNHLYFYWYRQILGQKVEFLVSFYNNEISEKSEIFDDQFSVERPDGSNFTLKIRSTKLEDSAMYFCASSERGLEAFFGQGTRLTVV.

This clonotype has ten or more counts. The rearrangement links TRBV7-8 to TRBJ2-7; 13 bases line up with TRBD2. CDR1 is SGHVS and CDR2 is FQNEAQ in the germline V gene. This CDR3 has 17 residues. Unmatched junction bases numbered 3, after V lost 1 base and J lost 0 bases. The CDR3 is CASSLELAGGSSYEQYF. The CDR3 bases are TGTGCCAGCAGCTTAGAACTAGCGGGAGGGAGCTCCTACGAGCAGTACTTC. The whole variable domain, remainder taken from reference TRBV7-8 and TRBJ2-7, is GAGVSQSPRYKVAKRGQDVALRCDPISGHVSLFWYQQALGQGPEFLTYFQNEAQLDKSGLPSDRFFAERPEGSVSTLKIQRTQQEDSAVYLCASSLELAGGSSYEQYFGPGTRLTVT.